This is a list of T cell receptor beta chains from one sample in a study of cytomegalovirus exposure and HLA in healthy donors. Profiling relied on immunoSEQ multiplex PCR, and the TCRdb table lists in-frame clones only, not all of them. The data show about 190,000 clones, with more than 75% seen just once and roughly 13% held by the top ten. The sequenced sample consisted of PBMCs. Every receptor here comes from a woman between 25 and 40 years old in good health and CMV-seropositive. The CDR3 runs from the conserved cysteine through the conserved F or W. D genes are given only for firm matches. A clone size is listed for some rows: how often the clone was seen (once, few, many), or a class if it is expanded.

len	j_gene	v_gene	d_gene	abundance	CDR3nt	CDR3aa
15	TRBJ2-7	TRBV28	NA	NA	TGTGCCAGCAGCCACAGACCCCCAGGGGACTACGAGCAGTACTTC	CASSHRPPGDYEQYF
15	TRBJ2-7	TRBV27	TRBD1	NA	TGTGCCAGCAGTTTTGGGACAGGGGGATCCTACGAGCAGTACTTC	CASSFGTGGSYEQYF
12	TRBJ2-1	TRBV2	NA	once	TGTGCCAGCGTGGGGAGTGGCAATGAGCAGTTCTTC	CASVGSGNEQFF
15	TRBJ1-6	TRBV6-1	NA	NA	TGTGCCAGCACTCCGGCAGGGGCAGAGGCTTCACCCCTCCACTTT	CASTPAGAEASPLHF
14	TRBJ2-7	TRBV7-8	NA	NA	TGTGCCAGCAGCTTAGACAGGGTTGTCCACGAGCAGTACTTC	CASSLDRVVHEQYF
11	TRBJ2-1	TRBV2	NA	NA	TGTGCCAGCAGTTCTCACAATGAGCAGTTCTTC	CASSSHNEQFF
14	TRBJ2-5	TRBV7-8	NA	NA	TGTGCCAGCAGCTTAGGGGTAGCGTGGGAGACCCAGTACTTC	CASSLGVAWETQYF
15	TRBJ1-1	TRBV6-5	TRBD1	NA	TGTGCCAGCAGAAGTGACAGGGGACCGAACACTGAAGCTTTCTTT	CASRSDRGPNTEAFF
15	TRBJ2-7	TRBV28	NA	NA	TGTGCCAGCAGTTTATACACGGACTCCCCTCGCGAGCAGTACTTC	CASSLYTDSPREQYF
13	TRBJ2-4	TRBV6-5	TRBD2	NA	TGTGCCAGCAGTTCCGTAACTAGCGGGGTAGAGTACTTC	CASSSVTSGVEYF
15	TRBJ2-3	TRBV7-8	TRBD1	NA	TGTGCCAGCAGCAAATTCGGGACAGGGCAAGATACGCAGTATTTT	CASSKFGTGQDTQYF
14	TRBJ1-2	TRBV28	NA	NA	TGTGCCAGCAGACCCCAGTGGGGGCGGAGTGGCTACACCTTC	CASRPQWGRSGYTF
15	TRBJ1-1	TRBV4-3	TRBD1	NA	TGCGCCAGCAGCCAAGCGGGACAGCTTTACACTGAAGCTTTCTTT	CASSQAGQLYTEAFF
15	TRBJ2-1	TRBV11-3	TRBD2	NA	TGTGCCAGCAGCGCCCGGACTAGCGGGAGCAATGAGCAGTTCTTC	CASSARTSGSNEQFF
12	TRBJ2-5	TRBV10-1	TRBD2	NA	TGCGCCAGCAGTGCCGGGGGGGCTATCCAGTACTTC	CASSAGGAIQYF
13	TRBJ2-2	TRBV6-4	NA	NA	TGTGCCAGCAGTGACTCGGGCTCCGGGGAGCTGTTTTTT	CASSDSGSGELFF
13	TRBJ1-1	TRBV6-5	NA	NA	TGTGCCAGCAGGCGCTCAATGAACACTGAAGCTTTCTTT	CASRRSMNTEAFF
15	TRBJ1-1	TRBV9	NA	NA	TGTGCCAGCAGCGTAGAGGGGGGGTTAAACACTGAAGCTTTCTTT	CASSVEGGLNTEAFF
14	TRBJ1-3	TRBV6-5	TRBD1	NA	TGTGCCAGCAGACGCGCGACAGGGTCAAACACCATATATTTT	CASRRATGSNTIYF
14	TRBJ2-7	TRBV29-1	NA	NA	TGCAGCCCCCTGATCGGGGTTCACTCGCACGAGCAGTACTTC	CSPLIGVHSHEQYF
14	TRBJ2-1	TRBV5-7	NA	NA	TGTGCCAGCAGCTATAGGAGGACTATAAATGAGCAGTTCTTC	CASSYRRTINEQFF
13	TRBJ2-7	TRBV7-9	NA	NA	TGTGCCAGCAGCTTACAGGGGCTGAACGAGCAGTACTTC	CASSLQGLNEQYF
13	TRBJ2-2	TRBV6-5	NA	NA	TGTGCCAGCACCCCAGGGTACACCGGGGAGCTGTTTTTT	CASTPGYTGELFF
13	TRBJ1-1	TRBV4-3	NA	NA	TGCGCCAGCAGTCATTACGGGGGGACTGAAGCTTTCTTT	CASSHYGGTEAFF
16	TRBJ2-7	TRBV7-9	TRBD2	NA	TGTTCCAGCAGTCCCGGACTAGCGGGAGTTTCCTACGAGCAGTACTTC	CSSSPGLAGVSYEQYF
17	TRBJ2-1	TRBV9	TRBD2	NA	TGTGCCAGCAGCGCCCATGGACTAGCGGGAGGGGCCAATGAGCAGTTCTTC	CASSAHGLAGGANEQFF
15	TRBJ2-2	TRBV6-4	NA	NA	TGTGCCAGCAGTCAACAGGGTTCCCATGCCGGGGAGCTGTTTTTT	CASSQQGSHAGELFF
15	TRBJ2-7	TRBV4-1	TRBD1	NA	TGCGCCAGCAGCCCTGTTTTGACAGGGGTCAAGGAGCAGTACTTC	CASSPVLTGVKEQYF
16	TRBJ1-4	TRBV7-9	TRBD1	NA	TGTTCCAGCAGCCCCGGGACAGCTGCAACTAATGAAAAACTGTTTTTT	CSSSPGTAATNEKLFF
15	TRBJ2-2	TRBV13	NA	NA	TGTGCCAGCAGCCTCCCAGCGAGGGACACCGGGGAGCTGTTTTTT	CASSLPARDTGELFF
15	TRBJ2-7	TRBV9	NA	NA	TGTGCCAGCAGCGTAGCCTCGAGTTCTGCCTACGAGCAGTACTTC	CASSVASSSAYEQYF
11	TRBJ1-2	TRBV29-1	NA	NA	TGCAGCGTTGAAGCGGTCTATGGCTACACCTTC	CSVEAVYGYTF
15	TRBJ2-3	TRBV19	NA	NA	TGTGCCAGTAGTGAGGTTTATCCGGTGGCAGATACGCAGTATTTT	CASSEVYPVADTQYF
15	TRBJ2-1	TRBV9	TRBD1	NA	TGTGCCAGCAGCCCGGGACAGGCGATCTACAATGAGCAGTTCTTC	CASSPGQAIYNEQFF
14	TRBJ2-5	TRBV5-1	NA	few	TGCGCCAGCAGCTTGGGGAGATCCCAAGAGACCCAGTACTTC	CASSLGRSQETQYF
17	TRBJ1-1	TRBV25-1	TRBD1	NA	TGTGCCAGCAGTGTCACACCGGGACAGGGGAACAGCGGTGAAGCTTTCTTT	CASSVTPGQGNSGEAFF
13	TRBJ2-2	TRBV11-3	NA	few	TGTGCCAGCGGACTAATGAACACCGGGGAGCTGTTTTTT	CASGLMNTGELFF
13	TRBJ1-2	TRBV28	TRBD1	once	TGTGCCACCAAGACCAGGGGGAAGCCGGGCTACACCTTC	CATKTRGKPGYTF
14	TRBJ2-7	TRBV7-9	TRBD2	NA	TGTGCCAGCAGCTTAGGGACTAGCGACTACGAGCAGTACTTC	CASSLGTSDYEQYF
12	TRBJ2-2	TRBV2	NA	once	TGTGCCAGCCTGGAGGGGACGGGGGAGCTGTTTTTT	CASLEGTGELFF
15	TRBJ2-2	TRBV7-9	TRBD2	NA	TGTGCCAGCAGACCAGGACTAGCTGGGTCCGGGGAGCTGTTTTTT	CASRPGLAGSGELFF
14	TRBJ2-1	TRBV30	NA	NA	TGTGCCTGGAGTGGGGGGCGACTAAACAATGAGCAGTTCTTC	CAWSGGRLNNEQFF
18	TRBJ2-2	TRBV7-9	NA	NA	TGTGCCAGCAGCTCCCGAGGTGCACAACCTTCGAACACCGGGGAGCTGTTTTTT	CASSSRGAQPSNTGELFF
16	TRBJ1-2	TRBV28	NA	NA	TGTGCCAGCAGTTTAGAAGAAGAGGGCAGGATTTATGGCTACACCTTC	CASSLEEEGRIYGYTF
17	TRBJ1-3	TRBV15	TRBD1	once	TGTGCCACCAGCAGAGATCTAGGGACAGACTCTGGAAACACCATATATTTT	CATSRDLGTDSGNTIYF
14	TRBJ1-1	TRBV9	NA	NA	TGTGCCAGCAGCACTAACTTAGAGGCCGAAGAAGCTTTCTTT	CASSTNLEAEEAFF
15	TRBJ2-1	TRBV9	NA	NA	TGTGCCAGCAGCGATAGCGGCAACTCCTACAATGAGCAGTTCTTC	CASSDSGNSYNEQFF
11	TRBJ2-7	TRBV25-1	NA	NA	TGTGCCAGCAGTGAAGGACAGCAGCAGTACTTC	CASSEGQQQYF
14	TRBJ2-1	TRBV5-6	TRBD2	few	TGTGCCAGCAGCTCGGGACTAGGAGCCGACGAGCAGTTCTTC	CASSSGLGADEQFF
16	TRBJ2-4	TRBV10-1	TRBD1	NA	TGCGCCAGCAGTGACCCCCGGACAGGGGGCGGGAACATTCAGTACTTC	CASSDPRTGGGNIQYF
15	TRBJ2-7	TRBV5-1	NA	NA	TGCGCCAGCAGCTTTGGAATAGGGGTTCCCTACGAGCAGTACTTC	CASSFGIGVPYEQYF
16	TRBJ1-4	TRBV28	NA	NA	TGTGCCAGCAAGCCGGCAGGGAAGCCAACTAATGAAAAACTGTTTTTT	CASKPAGKPTNEKLFF
16	TRBJ2-2	TRBV5-1	NA	NA	TGCGCCAGCAGCTTGGCCGGGCGGGGGAACACCGGGGAGCTGTTTTTT	CASSLAGRGNTGELFF
15	TRBJ2-1	TRBV11-2	TRBD2	NA	TGTGCCAGCAGCCAAGCGGGAGGAACCTACAATGAGCAGTTCTTC	CASSQAGGTYNEQFF
14	TRBJ2-7	TRBV5-1	TRBD2	NA	TGCGCCAGCGTTAGGACTAGCGGGAGCAACGAGCAGTACTTC	CASVRTSGSNEQYF
15	TRBJ2-5	TRBV10-3	TRBD2	NA	TGTGCCATCAGTGGGACTAGCGGGGGCCAAGAGACCCAGTACTTC	CAISGTSGGQETQYF
17	TRBJ1-3	TRBV4-3	NA	NA	TGCGCCAGCAGCCAAGATCTCAAGACGGGAGAGGGAAACACCATATATTTT	CASSQDLKTGEGNTIYF